This T cell receptor (beta chain) emerged from a study of beta chain features in type 1 diabetes. Study results and caveats: With patients and controls alike, PCR might favor shorter templates to an equal degree. Across all four CD4+ subsets, people with type 1 diabetes showed modestly shorter TCRB CDR3s.

CDR1 SGHRS and CDR2 YFSETQ come from the germline V gene. V was shortened by 0 bases and J by 4 bases, with 8 bases between the two germline ends. The CDR3 runs to 14 residues. Investigators reverse transcribed all isolated RNA, so they sequenced expressed TCRB transcripts. Assay: immunoSEQ multiplex PCR; the TCRdb copy retains only in-frame clones and omits some. The sample lists 250,000 to 300,000 clones; roughly 8% were seen once. The table lists this clone with a few counts. What it recognizes is unknown. The TCR comes from a woman between 18 and 29 years old in good health. The sample consisted of central memory CD4+ T cells from blood. The rearrangement links TRBV5-1 to TRBJ2-1; D gene ambiguous. The CDR3 loop reads CASSLGAVYNEQFF. CDR3 nucleotide sequence: TGCGCCAGCAGCTTGGGGGCAGTTTACAATGAGCAGTTCTTC.